This TCR beta chain stems from a study of blood T cell repertoires in COVID-19. J was trimmed by 6 bases and V by 0 bases; bases with no gene match: 5. This CDR3 region has 15 residues. The germline gives CDR1 WNHNN, CDR2 SYGVQD (reference sequence). As handled by the study authors: Amplification with reference gene primers provided the estimates of nucleated cell counts. Assay used: immunoSEQ multiplex PCR; TCRdb lists only in-frame clones, some missing. V, J and clone size are those of that table, while D and trimming were read from the DNA. The sample includes about 130,000 clones, roughly 85% of them seen just once.

Sequenced material: peripheral blood. J is TRBJ2-1 and V is TRBV10-1; 7 bases match TRBD1. This receptor was taken from a human donor in a cohort sampled during active COVID-19. The CDR3 DNA sequence: TGCGCCAGCAGTGAGTCGGCTACAGGGGTCAATGAGCAGTTCTTC. It yields the protein CASSESATGVNEQFF.